One and the same sample provided the 27 T cell receptor beta chains below, sequenced in a study of identifying expanded T cells in peripheral blood. Using immunoSEQ multiplex PCR, the repertoire was profiled, and TCRdb retains in-frame clones only, with some absent. The table records over 80,000 clones, approximately 86% of them present only once. Material for sequencing was blood. The receptors derive from a person between 18 and 69 years old in good health.

This clone was seen only a few times. J is TRBJ1-2 and V is TRBV29-1; D is unresolved. V lost 6 bases to trimming and J lost 7 bases, with 12 bases between them. The CDR3 length is 11 residues. Germline values: CDR1 SQVTM, CDR2 ANQGSEA. CDR3 loop: CSVGGFGGYTF. In DNA, the CDR3 is TGCAGCGTAGGAGGGTTTGGTGGCTACACCTTC.

V is TRBV4-1 and J is TRBJ2-7; D is ambiguous. The ends were cut back, 4 bases at V and 2 bases at J, with 12 bases in the middle. CDR1 is MGHRA and CDR2 is YSYEKL in the germline V gene. The length of the CDR3 is 14 residues. CDR3 protein: CASSRGLRPYEQYF. The CDR3 coding sequence is TGCGCCAGCAGCCGCGGCCTGAGGCCCTACGAGCAGTACTTC.

V gene TRBV5-1 combines with J gene TRBJ1-1; the D gene is possibly TRBD1 (6 bases). The CDR3 has 17 amino acids. The V and J ends lost 0 bases and 3 bases respectively, with 18 bases between them. Looked up from germline, CDR1 is SGHRS and CDR2 is YFSETQ. The CDR3 loop reads CASSLVFRGAEDTEAFF. CDR3 nucleotides: TGCGCCAGCAGCTTGGTGTTCAGGGGCGCGGAGGACACTGAAGCTTTCTTT.

The chain employs TRBV18 and TRBJ1-4; D not resolved. V was pared by 6 bases and J by 10 bases, with 21 bases between. CDR3 size: 15 residues. Germline V gene sequence: CDR1 KGHSH, CDR2 LQKENI. CDR3 bases: TGTGCCAGCTCCCCGGCGGCGGCGCCGGATGCAAAACTGTTTTTT. Its protein product is CASSPAAAPDAKLFF.

This clone came up a few times. V gene TRBV19 combines with J gene TRBJ1-5, with a tentative D call TRBD1 (6 bases). V was cut by 9 bases and J by 7 bases, with 25 bases left in between. CDR1 LNHDA and CDR2 SQIVND come from the germline V gene (reference sequence). The CDR3 spans 16 residues. CDR3 loop: CASRQGRRGQRQPQHF. CDR3 nucleotide sequence: TGTGCCAGCAGGCAGGGGAGGAGGGGCCAGCGGCAGCCCCAGCATTTT.

This chain connects TRBV7-2 to TRBJ2-5; D is ambiguous. The CDR3 runs 12 residues. Deletions cut 6 bases from V and 5 bases from J, with 10 bases between. Germline assignment: CDR1 SGHTA and CDR2 FQGNSA. The CDR3 here is CASRTGRETQYF. In DNA, the CDR3 is TGTGCCAGCAGGACGGGTCGGGAGACCCAGTACTTC.

The rearrangement joins TRBV7-9 to TRBJ1-2; 11 bases are shared with TRBD1. V gave up 1 base and J gave up 6 bases; unmatched junction bases: 7. The germline V gene encodes CDR1 SEHNR and CDR2 FQNEAQ (reference sequence). The length of the CDR3 is 16 residues. CDR3 in amino acids: CASSLGRTGGGNGYTF. The CDR3, as DNA: TGTGCCAGCAGCTTAGGAAGGACAGGGGGCGGGAATGGCTACACCTTC.

CDR3 sequence: CASGLRDMVTYEQYF. The CDR3 DNA reads TGTGCCAGCGGTTTAAGGGACATGGTAACCTACGAGCAGTACTTC. This chain connects TRBV7-2 to TRBJ2-7, with D perhaps matching TRBD1 (6 bases). This CDR3 spans 15 amino acids. Germline V gene data show CDR1 as SGHTA and CDR2 as FQGNSA. V was pared by 8 bases and J by 2 bases, with 19 bases between.

The genes are TRBV13 and TRBJ2-2; the D is unclear. Germline V gives CDR1 PRHDT, CDR2 FYEKMQ (reference sequence). V lost 0 bases to trimming and J lost 5 bases, with 7 bases between them. The CDR3 runs to 14 residues. Here the CDR3 reads CASSLGRATGELFF. CDR3 DNA: TGTGCCAGCAGCTTAGGACGGGCGACCGGGGAGCTGTTTTTT.

The V gene is TRBV11-2, the J gene TRBJ1-4; D call uncertain. The germline V and J ends were trimmed by 3 bases and 8 bases, with 7 bases remaining between them. The germline V gene has CDR1 SGHAT and CDR2 FQNNGV. This CDR3 is built from 12 residues. The CDR3 protein is CASSFRREKLFF. The CDR3 region has the DNA TGTGCCAGCAGCTTCCGACGGGAAAAACTGTTTTTT.

This chain connects TRBV7-2 to TRBJ2-4, with a possible D match to TRBD2 (5 bases). Germline lookup yields CDR1 SGHTA and CDR2 FQGNSA. This CDR3 has 14 amino acids. Trimming removed 5 bases at V and 2 bases at J, with 10 bases between. The CDR3 sequence: CASSLTGTKNIQYF. The CDR3 DNA reads as TGTGCCAGCAGCCTAACGGGAACCAAAAACATTCAGTACTTC.

The rearrangement joins TRBV6-1 to TRBJ1-1; no definite D call. The CDR3 contains 15 residues. Germline V gene lookup returns CDR1 MNHNS and CDR2 SASEGT. The V end lost 7 bases, the J end lost 1 base, and 16 bases lay between the germline ends. The CDR3 DNA reads TGTGCCAGCAAGTTATTCGGAGGGCCGAACACTGAAGCTTTCTTT. Encoded protein: CASKLFGGPNTEAFF.

V and J are TRBV9 and TRBJ2-2, with TRBD2 identical over 7 bases. The junction had 5 bases not matched to a gene; V was cut back by 3 bases and J by 6 bases. This CDR3 is 14 amino acids long. Germline CDR1 is SGDLS and CDR2 is YYNGEE. The CDR3 DNA is TGTGCCAGCAGCGAGGGAGGGGAGCCCGGGGAGCTGTTTTTT. Protein sequence: CASSEGGEPGELFF.

A remark on this clone: The junction departs from germline at one end; a sequencing error may be responsible. This sequence joins TRBV19 and TRBJ1-1, with D tentatively TRBD1 (5 bases). Germline CDR1 LNHDA, CDR2 SQIVND (reference sequence). The CDR3 is 16 amino acids. As DNA, the CDR3 is TGTGCCAGTAATATAGGGGTCGCCCGGGGAGGGACTGAAGCTTTCTTT. Its translation is CASNIGVARGGTEAFF.

V is TRBV5-4 and J is TRBJ2-7; D might be TRBD1 or TRBD2, each matching 5 bases. V shed 0 bases and J shed 0 bases, with 13 bases lying between them. The CDR3 sequence is 16 residues long. Germline V lookup: CDR1 SGHNT, CDR2 YYREEE (reference sequence). The CDR3 loop reads CASSLGGTASSYEQYF. For the CDR3, the DNA is TGTGCCAGCAGCTTGGGTGGGACGGCCAGCTCCTACGAGCAGTACTTC.

The sample holds a few counts of this clone. The CDR3 carries no conserved terminal phenylalanine or tryptophan, so it likely arises from a read error. The DNA is omitted, as the CDR3 cannot be located on it reliably, and the CDR3 follows TCRdb's listing. The rearrangement joins TRBV4-3 to TRBJ1-2; TRBD1, the table's D call, was not compared with the DNA. Inclusive of both ends, the CDR3 amounts to 13 amino acids. Per germline, CDR1 LGHNA and CDR2 YSLEER. This CDR3 reads CASSQGLGQAVIS.

V and J are TRBV7-2 and TRBJ1-2, with 11 positions matching TRBD1. V was pared by 5 bases and J by 5 bases, with 7 bases of the junction left unmatched. Germline CDR1 is SGHTA and CDR2 is FQGNSA. This CDR3 has 15 amino acids. This CDR3 reads CASSPGTGGGYGYTF. CDR3 DNA: TGTGCCAGCAGCCCAGGGACAGGGGGAGGTTATGGCTACACCTTC. Supplemented by reference TRBV7-2 and TRBJ1-2, the full variable domain reads GAGVSQSPSNKVTEKGKDVELRCDPISGHTALYWYRQSLGQGLEFLIYFQGNSAPDKSGLPSDRFSAERTGGSVSTLTIQRTQQEDSAVYLCASSPGTGGGYGYTFGSGTRLTVV.

The J gene is TRBJ1-1, the V gene TRBV5-1; no definite D call. V was trimmed by 1 base and J by 8 bases, leaving 15 bases between them. Germline lookup yields CDR1 SGHRS and CDR2 YFSETQ. CDR3 length: 14 amino acids. As DNA, the CDR3 is TGCGCCAGCAGCTTGTCCTTAGGGAATTCAGAAGCTTTCTTT. It is translated as CASSLSLGNSEAFF.

The chain employs TRBV19 and TRBJ1-6; D is perhaps TRBD1 (6 bases). CDR1 is LNHDA and CDR2 is SQIVND in the germline V gene (reference sequence). The CDR3 runs to 14 residues. V was shortened by 6 bases and J by 8 bases, with 14 bases between the two germline ends. CDR3 DNA: TGTGCCAGTAGCCGTCTAGGGGGAGATTCACCCCTCCACTTT. This translates into CASSRLGGDSPLHF.

The chain employs TRBV5-1 and TRBJ2-7, with 7 bases matching TRBD2. This CDR3 comprises 12 residues. V shed 9 bases and J 4 bases; nucleotides not matched to a gene: 7. CDR1 is SGHRS and CDR2 is YFSETQ in the germline V gene. The DNA of the CDR3 is TGCGCCACCAGAGGGGAGGGTTACGAGCAGTACTTC. Translated: CATRGEGYEQYF.

This chain's CDR3 is CASSFDYKQFF. CDR3 coding DNA: TGTGCCAGCAGCTTCGACTATAAGCAGTTCTTC. The chain employs TRBV7-2 and TRBJ2-1, with D perhaps matching TRBD2 (5 bases). CDR1 and CDR2 (germline): SGHTA, FQGNSA. The V gene lost 3 bases and the J gene lost 11 bases, with 8 bases spanning the gap. The CDR3 consists of 11 residues.

The gene calls are TRBV1 and TRBJ1-2. TRBV1 constitutes a pseudogene. This CDR3 is built from 16 residues. The CDR3 DNA reads as TGCACCAGCAGGCAAGAAGGTGGCCACCGAAGAGGTGGCTACACCTTC. This codes for CTSRQEGGHRRGGYTF.

The V and J genes are TRBV5-6 and TRBJ2-3; D unclear. The V end was cut by 2 bases, the J end by 3 bases, with 4 bases between. Germline V CDR1 and CDR2: SGHDT, YYEEEE. The CDR3 is 12 residues long. The CDR3 region is CASSFRTDTQYF. CDR3 DNA sequence: TGTGCCAGCAGCTTTAGGACAGATACGCAGTATTTT.

This chain joins TRBV5-6 and TRBJ2-1; D gene ambiguous. V gave up 2 bases and J gave up 0 bases, with 9 bases separating them. Germline loops: CDR1 SGHDT, CDR2 YYEEEE. CDR3 size: 15 residues. The CDR3, as DNA: TGTGCCAGCAGCTTAGGGTGGAGCTCCTACAATGAGCAGTTCTTC. Translated, it gives CASSLGWSSYNEQFF.

In its sample, this clone was seen once. The CDR3 DNA sequence: TGTGCCAGCAGCTTAGAGTGGGGCCCAAGCTCCTACGAGCAGTACTTC. Translation gives CASSLEWGPSSYEQYF. The chain is built from TRBV7-6 and TRBJ2-7, with D possibly being TRBD1 (5 bases). V shed 1 base and J shed 0 bases, with 13 bases lying between them. The CDR3 has 16 amino acids. Germline V lookup: CDR1 SGHVS, CDR2 FNYEAQ.

This clone occurred a few times. V and J are TRBV6-6 and TRBJ1-2, with D hard to call. The germline V gene encodes CDR1 MNHNY and CDR2 SVGAGI (reference sequence). This CDR3 contains 13 residues. V lost 8 bases, J lost 5 bases, and 15 bases lay in between. The CDR3 sequence is CASGGSGAYGYTF. CDR3 nucleotides: TGTGCCAGCGGCGGCTCGGGAGCGTATGGCTACACCTTC.

V is TRBV7-2 and J is TRBJ2-7; D unresolved. Germline V gene lookup returns CDR1 SGHTA and CDR2 FQGNSA. Trimming removed 3 bases at V and 1 base at J, with 13 bases between. This CDR3 region has 15 residues. CDR3 nucleotide sequence: TGTGCCAGCAGCTTGGGCCTGATCTCTTCCTACGAGCAGTACTTC. It specifies CASSLGLISSYEQYF.